This entry lists 13 T cell receptor beta chains sequenced from one sample in a study. The TRBV12-4/TRBJ1-2 clonotypes were amplified using barcode primers with ligated adaptors. TCRdb fed the multiplex PCR reads into MiXCR, producing one record per CDR3 protein. The repertoire holds 350 to 600 distinct CDR3 sequences, with roughly a fifth as singletons. Treg sorting used a CD4+CD25+CD127-/low gate. Sequenced input: tumor-infiltrating Tregs sorted from the breast tumor. The source of these receptors is a female donor with breast cancer.

This clonotype qualifies as large (0.1 to 1%). The chain is built from TRBV12-3 or TRBV12-4 and TRBJ1-2; 8 positions agree with TRBD1. The CDR3 sequence is 13 residues long. V shed 3 bases, J shed 5 bases, and the junction held 2 bases outside the gene matches. The CDR3 loop is CASSLGQEYGYTF. CDR3 DNA sequence: TGTGCCAGCAGTTTGGGACAGGAATATGGCTACACCTTC.

Relative to its sample, this clonotype is hyperexpanded. The chain carries TRBV12-3 or TRBV12-4 and TRBJ1-2; D is unclear. CDR3 length: 13 residues. V was clipped by 1 base and J by 7 bases, with 10 bases between them. In DNA form, the CDR3 reads TGTGCCAGCAGTTTAGTTGACGGAAGTGGCTACACCTTC. Translating it yields CASSLVDGSGYTF.

The rearrangement uses TRBV12-3 or TRBV12-4 and TRBJ1-2; 9 positions agree with TRBD1. The ends lost 7 bases at V and 4 bases at J; junction bases unmatched: 7. The length of the CDR3 is 14 residues. CDR3 residues: CASTWDRVRYGYTF. CDR3 DNA: TGTGCCAGCACCTGGGACAGGGTGCGCTATGGCTACACCTTC.

In its sample, this clonotype is large. The gene calls are TRBV12-3 or TRBV12-4 and TRBJ1-2; D possibly corresponds to TRBD1 (6 bases). This CDR3 contains 13 residues. Trimming shortened V by 8 bases and J by 4 bases, and 14 bases separated the two germline ends. For the CDR3, the DNA is TGTGCCAGCGGGACACAGAAAAGCTATGGCTACACCTTC. Protein product: CASGTQKSYGYTF.

The sample holds a few counts of this clonotype. The J gene is TRBJ1-2, the V gene TRBV12-3 or TRBV12-4; possibly TRBD1 for D (6 bases). Trimming took 2 bases from V and 6 from J, leaving 13 bases between them. The CDR3 loop spans 14 amino acids. The CDR3 sequence: CASSLRTAIHGYTF. The CDR3, as DNA: TGTGCCAGCAGTTTAAGGACAGCTATCCATGGCTACACCTTC.

This clonotype is hyperexpanded within its sample. The chain employs TRBV12-3 or TRBV12-4 and TRBJ1-2; no reliable D call. CDR3 length: 12 amino acids. V lost 8 bases and J 8 bases, leaving 15 bases between the germline ends. The CDR3: CASGRPGGGYTF. In DNA, the CDR3 is TGTGCCAGCGGACGGCCTGGAGGCGGCTACACCTTC.

This clonotype is categorized as large (0.1 to 1%). The chain joins TRBV12-3 or TRBV12-4 to TRBJ1-2, with 8 bases matching TRBD1. The length of the CDR3 is 15 residues. V was clipped by 2 bases and J by 7 bases; unmatched bases: 9. The CDR3 spells CASSLPRQGRGGYTF. The CDR3 DNA reads TGTGCCAGCAGTTTACCACGACAGGGGAGGGGTGGCTACACCTTC.

By share of the sample, this clonotype is medium-sized. The chain has TRBV12-3 or TRBV12-4 and TRBJ1-2; D remains ambiguous. Trimming pared 0 bases from V and 4 bases from J, leaving 15 bases between. The CDR3 covers 16 residues. The CDR3, as DNA: TGTGCCAGCAGTTTAGCACGTTCCGGGAGTGTCTATGGCTACACCTTC. Residues: CASSLARSGSVYGYTF.

The chain is built from TRBV12-3 or TRBV12-4 and TRBJ1-2; 9 bases agree with TRBD1. The CDR3 length is 15 residues. J lost 4 bases, V lost 7 bases, and 10 bases had no gene match. The DNA of the CDR3 is TGTGCCAGCAACAAAGGGGACAGGGTGCGCTATGGCTACACCTTC. Amino acids: CASNKGDRVRYGYTF.

In its sample, this clonotype ranks as medium-sized. The chain links TRBV12-3 or TRBV12-4 to TRBJ1-2; D is possibly TRBD1 (5 bases). This CDR3 region has 13 residues. Trimming stripped 8 bases from V and 5 bases from J, with 15 bases between. As DNA, the CDR3 is TGTGCCAGCTCGGAAAGGGGCCGATATGGCTACACCTTC. Translated, it gives CASSERGRYGYTF.

By its share, this clonotype is large. The rearrangement links TRBV12-3 or TRBV12-4 to TRBJ1-2; D unclear. The CDR3 sequence is 13 residues long. The V end was cut by 4 bases, the J end by 7 bases, with 13 bases between. The DNA for the CDR3 is TGTGCCAGCAGTTCGCCCGTGGAGGTTGGCTACACCTTC. Its protein is CASSSPVEVGYTF.

In this sample, this clonotype is hyperexpanded (1% or more). The chain has TRBV12-3 or TRBV12-4 and TRBJ1-2, with D possibly being TRBD1 (5 bases). Trimming shortened V by 5 bases and J by 5 bases, and 9 bases separated the two germline ends. This CDR3 contains 12 residues. Written as DNA, the CDR3 is TGTGCCAGCAGTCGGGACCGATATGGCTACACCTTC. Amino acids: CASSRDRYGYTF.

The chain employs TRBV12-3 or TRBV12-4 and TRBJ1-2, with a tentative D call TRBD1 (5 bases). The CDR3 totals 12 residues. The ends were cut back, 5 bases at V and 9 bases at J, with 13 bases in the middle. The CDR3 DNA is TGTGCCAGCAGTCGGGACCGGTTTCGCTACACCTTC. It is translated as CASSRDRFRYTF.